Presented here are 20 T cell receptor beta chains from one specimen sequenced in a study of blood T cell repertoires in COVID-19. The data were produced by immunoSEQ multiplex PCR, yet TCRdb's version contains in-frame clones alone and is incomplete. The table records about 180,000 clones, about 88% of them present only once. Sequenced: peripheral blood. Every receptor here comes from a man aged 18 to 35 who had recovered from COVID-19.

The V and J genes are TRBV5-1 and TRBJ2-2; D unresolved. CDR1 and CDR2 (germline): SGHRS, YFSETQ. Trimming pared 4 bases from V and 1 base from J, leaving 8 bases between. The CDR3 contains 14 residues. Here the CDR3 reads CASSTGGNTGELFF. CDR3 bases: TGCGCCAGCAGCACCGGCGGGAACACCGGGGAGCTGTTTTTT.

The V gene is TRBV7-9, the J gene TRBJ1-3; 7 bases fit TRBD1. CDR3 length: 15 residues. Unmatched junction bases numbered 10, after V lost 4 bases and J lost 7 bases. Germline assignment: CDR1 SEHNR and CDR2 FQNEAQ (reference sequence). The CDR3 protein is CASSSPQQGRNTIYF. The CDR3 DNA sequence: TGTGCCAGCAGCTCCCCCCAACAGGGGCGGAACACCATATATTTT. The whole variable domain, filled in from reference TRBV7-9 and TRBJ1-3, reads DTGVSQNPRHKITKRGQNVTFRCDPISEHNRLYWYRQTLGQGPEFLTYFQNEAQLEKSRLLSDRFSAERPKGSFSTLEIQRTEQGDSAMYLCASSSPQQGRNTIYFGEGSWLTVV.

The chain combines TRBV5-4 with TRBJ2-6; 8 bases are a match to TRBD1. The J segment lost 1 base and the V segment lost 4 bases, leaving 13 bases of the junction unmatched. The CDR3 sequence is 19 residues long. Germline-derived CDR1 and CDR2 are SGHNT and YYREEE (reference sequence). The CDR3 spells CASSPGTGSTKSGANVLTF. CDR3 coding DNA: TGTGCCAGCAGCCCAGGGACAGGATCGACTAAATCTGGGGCCAACGTCCTGACTTTC.

The J gene is TRBJ2-1, the V gene TRBV7-9, with 8 bases matching TRBD1. CDR1 SEHNR and CDR2 FQNEAQ come from the germline V gene (reference sequence). The CDR3 loop spans 15 amino acids. The V and J ends lost 3 bases and 2 bases, in that order; junction bases with no gene match: 3. The CDR3 region is CASSFDRGTYNEQFF. CDR3 DNA sequence: TGTGCCAGCAGCTTCGACAGGGGTACCTACAATGAGCAGTTCTTC. Based on the CDR3 plus reference TRBV7-9 and TRBJ2-1, the full variable domain is DTGVSQNPRHKITKRGQNVTFRCDPISEHNRLYWYRQTLGQGPEFLTYFQNEAQLEKSRLLSDRFSAERPKGSFSTLEIQRTEQGDSAMYLCASSFDRGTYNEQFFGPGTRLTVL.

The genes are TRBV7-2 and TRBJ1-1; the match to TRBD1 covers 7 bases. The V and J ends lost 0 bases and 10 bases, in that order; junction bases with no gene match: 5. Germline CDR1 and CDR2: SGHTA and FQGNSA. The CDR3 is 13 residues long. As DNA, the CDR3 is TGTGCCAGCAGCTTAGCGCCCAGGGGGGTAGCTTTCTTT. Encoded protein: CASSLAPRGVAFF.

V usage is TRBV27 and J usage is TRBJ2-1; 10 bases fit TRBD2. The CDR3 sequence is 19 residues long. Germline V gives CDR1 MNHEY, CDR2 SMNVEV (reference sequence). V dropped 2 bases and J dropped 0; count of bases not matched to a gene: 10. DNA for the CDR3: TGTGCCAGCAGTTTAAGACTAGCGGGCCCCCCGAGCTCCTACAATGAGCAGTTCTTC. Translating it yields CASSLRLAGPPSSYNEQFF.

The rearrangement links TRBV21-1 to TRBJ2-2; TRBD1 was called by the table and not checked on the DNA. TRBV21-1 is classified as a pseudogene. This CDR3 has 15 residues. Here the CDR3 reads CASSYRQGAGGELFF. CDR3 coding DNA: TGTGCCAGCAGCTACCGACAGGGGGCAGGTGGGGAGCTGTTTTTT.

The V and J genes are TRBV12-3 or TRBV12-4 and TRBJ2-5; 7 bases are a match to TRBD2. The CDR3 runs 13 residues. V shed 10 bases, J shed 6 bases, and the junction held 11 bases outside the gene matches. For the CDR3, the DNA is TGTGCCACCCGTGGACGGGGAGGGAAGACCCAGTACTTC. Translated, it gives CATRGRGGKTQYF.

This clone was seen a handful of times. The chain is built from TRBV3-1 (or the pseudogene TRBV3-2) and TRBJ1-2; TRBD1 agrees at 8 bases. Losses at the gene ends were 1 base for V and 8 bases for J; bases not matched to a gene: 0. Germline CDR1 LGHDT, CDR2 YNNKEL (reference sequence). The CDR3 covers 12 residues. The CDR3 sequence is CASSQGTGGYTF. CDR3 DNA: TGTGCCAGCAGCCAAGGGACAGGGGGCTACACCTTC.

V gene TRBV6-2 or TRBV6-3 combines with J gene TRBJ2-7; TRBD2 matches 8 bases. V dropped 5 bases and J dropped 3; count of bases not matched to a gene: 6. Per the germline V gene, CDR1 is MNHEY and CDR2 is SVGEGT. CDR3 length: 14 residues. Here the CDR3 reads CASSRTSGSYEQYF. The CDR3 nucleotides are TGTGCCAGCAGTAGAACTAGCGGAAGCTACGAGCAGTACTTC.

V is TRBV6-5 and J is TRBJ1-1, with D perhaps TRBD1 (6 bases). V was trimmed by 10 bases and J by 0 bases, leaving 9 bases between them. CDR1 is MNHEY, CDR2 SVGAGI, per germline. This CDR3 region has 12 residues. CDR3 bases: TGTGCCACGGGACAAATGAACACTGAAGCTTTCTTT. Translated: CATGQMNTEAFF.

The chain couples TRBV20-1 to TRBJ1-3; 9 bases map to TRBD1. Germline-derived CDR1 and CDR2 are DFQATT and SNEGSKA (reference sequence). The CDR3 covers 10 residues. Germline trimming cut 4 bases from V and 16 bases from J; bases unmatched to any gene: 5. In DNA form, the CDR3 reads TGCAGTGCTATGTTGGACAGGGGCTATTTT. It codes for CSAMLDRGYF.

This chain uses TRBV7-2 with TRBJ1-5, with 8 nucleotides matching TRBD1. With 5 bases clipped from V and 7 bases from J, the junction kept 7 bases outside the gene matches. Per the germline V gene, CDR1 is SGHTA and CDR2 is FQGNSA. The CDR3 is made up of 14 amino acids. CDR3 sequence (DNA): TGTGCCAGCAGCCCCGACAGGGGACGGCAGCCCCAGCATTTT. It yields the protein CASSPDRGRQPQHF.

The gene calls are TRBV19 and TRBJ2-3; tentative D call: TRBD1 (5 bases). The V gene's germline CDR1 is LNHDA and CDR2 SQIVND (reference sequence). V was pared by 1 base and J by 2 bases, with 13 bases between. This CDR3 spans 16 amino acids. CDR3 protein: CASSIGGHLDTDTQYF. Here the CDR3 DNA reads TGTGCCAGTAGTATAGGAGGACATCTCGACACAGATACGCAGTATTTT.

The chain is built from TRBV7-8 and TRBJ1-2, with 7 bases lining up with TRBD1. CDR1 SGHVS and CDR2 FQNEAQ come from the germline V gene. The CDR3 totals 19 residues. Losses at the gene ends were 4 bases for V and 4 bases for J; bases not matched to a gene: 21. This chain's CDR3 is CASSSQEGGGGASSYGYTF. The DNA of the CDR3 is TGTGCCAGCAGCTCCCAAGAAGGGGGCGGAGGGGCCTCCTCCTATGGCTACACCTTC.

The rearrangement joins TRBV18 to TRBJ1-4; D unclear. The CDR3 runs to 15 residues. CDR1 and CDR2 from the germline V gene are KGHSH and LQKENI. The V gene lost 6 bases and the J gene lost 2 bases, with 13 bases spanning the gap. CDR3 sequence: CASSPPGFTNEKLFF. The CDR3 coding sequence is TGTGCCAGCTCCCCTCCAGGATTTACTAATGAAAAACTGTTTTTT.

V usage is TRBV5-5 and J usage is TRBJ1-2, with D maybe TRBD1 (6 bases). This CDR3 contains 14 residues. Trimming took off 2 bases at V and 8 bases at J, with 16 bases between the two ends. CDR1 is SGHKS, CDR2 YYEKEE, per germline (reference sequence). The DNA of the CDR3 is TGTGCCAGCAGCTTAGCGGCAGGGACAATCGGCTACACCTTC. This sequence encodes CASSLAAGTIGYTF.

V and J are TRBV5-4 and TRBJ2-7; perhaps TRBD2 as D (6 bases). V was trimmed by 2 bases and J by 0 bases, leaving 9 bases between them. This CDR3 is 14 amino acids long. From germline, CDR1 is SGHNT and CDR2 YYREEE (reference sequence). DNA for the CDR3: TGTGCCAGCAGCTTCAGCGGGTACTCCTACGAGCAGTACTTC. This codes for CASSFSGYSYEQYF.

This chain links TRBV9 with TRBJ2-1; 9 bases are shared with TRBD2. This CDR3 is 13 amino acids long. Unmatched junction bases numbered 6, after V lost 4 bases and J lost 10 bases. Germline lookup yields CDR1 SGDLS and CDR2 YYNGEE. The chain's CDR3 is CASSSGAGGEQFF. CDR3 nucleotide sequence: TGTGCCAGCAGCAGCGGGGCGGGAGGGGAGCAGTTCTTC.

This chain's CDR3 is CASSPGGPYEQYF. For the CDR3, the DNA is TGCGCCAGCAGCCCAGGGGGTCCCTACGAGCAGTACTTC. V is TRBV4-1 and J is TRBJ2-7; 7 bases map to TRBD1. V was clipped by 4 bases and J by 2 bases; unmatched bases: 2. Looked up from germline, CDR1 is MGHRA and CDR2 is YSYEKL. The CDR3 consists of 13 residues.